The 30 T cell receptor beta chains given below trace back to one sample, sequenced in a study of T-cell reconstitution after alpha-beta-depleted transplantation in children. Molecular barcoding with unique molecular identifiers was used for the TCRbeta library. TCRdb called the PCR reads again in MiXCR, with one record for every CDR3 protein. Among around 600,000 distinct CDR3 sequences, 23% were seen once, and the ten largest hold around an eighth. This specimen was PBMCs, mostly from graft donor cells, taken 360 days after TCRalphabeta/CD19-depleted stem cell transplant. The receptors derive from a boy under three years old who had a stem cell transplant for acute myeloid leukemia, so the T cells may come from the graft donor.

In its sample, this clonotype was seen many times. The chain couples TRBV29-1 to TRBJ2-5, with TRBD1 matching over 9 bases. V trimming: 5 bases; J trimming: 0 bases; junction bases outside the gene matches: 4. This CDR3 is built from 14 residues. The V gene's germline CDR1 is SQVTM and CDR2 ANQGSEA. The CDR3 nucleotides are TGCAGCGTTCCCGGGACAGGGTACCAAGAGACCCAGTACTTC. Its translation: CSVPGTGYQETQYF.

This clonotype was counted a few times. This chain links TRBV6-5 with TRBJ1-1; D is unresolved. V lost 6 bases and J lost 5, with 16 bases in between. Per the germline V gene, CDR1 is MNHEY and CDR2 is SVGAGI. The CDR3 has 14 residues. CDR3 loop: CASRALGRLTEAFF. The CDR3 nucleotides read TGTGCCAGCAGGGCCTTGGGCAGGCTTACTGAAGCTTTCTTT.

The rearrangement joins TRBV5-1 to TRBJ2-7; D uncertain. Looked up from germline, CDR1 is SGHRS and CDR2 is YFSETQ. V was pared by 2 bases and J by 5 bases, with 11 bases between. The CDR3 has 13 amino acids. The CDR3 DNA is TGCGCCAGCAGCTTCGGGCCAGAAAACGAGCAGTACGTC. Residues: CASSFGPENEQYV.

V gene TRBV4-2 combines with J gene TRBJ2-1; no clear D. This CDR3 is built from 12 residues. Germline values: CDR1 LGHNA, CDR2 YNFKEQ. Trimming stripped 4 bases from V and 6 bases from J, with 7 bases between. This CDR3 is CASSLDFNEQFF. The CDR3 DNA follows: TGTGCCAGCAGCCTAGACTTCAATGAGCAGTTCTTC.

This clonotype showed up just a few times. J is TRBJ2-2 and V is TRBV5-1; D is possibly TRBD2 (6 bases). The CDR3 loop spans 13 amino acids. CDR1 is SGHRS, CDR2 YFSETQ, per germline. V was pared by 3 bases and J by 6 bases, with 9 bases between. In nucleotides, the CDR3 is TGCGCCAGCAGCTCGCGGGGATCCGGGGAGCTGTTTTTT. Its translation: CASSSRGSGELFF.

This clonotype turned up a few times. V gene TRBV20-1 combines with J gene TRBJ2-5; D assignment may be TRBD1 or TRBD2 (5 bases each). The ends were cut back, 3 bases at V and 0 bases at J, with 11 bases in the middle. Germline V lookup: CDR1 DFQATT, CDR2 SNEGSKA (reference sequence). This CDR3 is built from 14 residues. This CDR3 is CSARRWGYQETQYF. The CDR3 bases are TGCAGTGCTAGGAGGTGGGGGTACCAAGAGACCCAGTACTTC.

This clonotype was counted a few times. This chain links TRBV27 with TRBJ2-3; 7 nucleotides match TRBD2. Germline V gene sequence: CDR1 MNHEY, CDR2 SMNVEV (reference sequence). Trimming at V came to 4 bases and at J to 1 base, leaving 5 bases not matched to a gene. The CDR3 runs to 15 residues. The CDR3 DNA reads as TGTGCCAGCAGTTCAACTAGCGAGGGCACAGATACGCAGTATTTT. Translated: CASSSTSEGTDTQYF.

In its sample, this clonotype was seen many times. This chain connects TRBV29-1 to TRBJ2-5, with unresolved D. Germline values: CDR1 SQVTM, CDR2 ANQGSEA. The V gene lost 7 bases and the J gene lost 1 base, with 7 bases spanning the gap. This CDR3 has 11 amino acids. Here the CDR3 reads CSATLQETQYF. In nucleotides, the CDR3 is TGCAGCGCGACCCTCCAAGAGACCCAGTACTTC.

This clonotype was counted ten times or more. The rearrangement joins TRBV12-3 or TRBV12-4 to TRBJ1-6, with no clear D. The CDR3 is 17 amino acids. V shed 3 bases and J shed 10 bases, with 22 bases lying between them. CDR3: CASSFSAGIPVSSPLHF. The CDR3 DNA is TGTGCCAGCAGTTTTTCCGCCGGAATTCCCGTCAGCTCACCCCTCCACTTT.

The V gene is TRBV20-1, the J gene TRBJ1-3; D unresolved. The length of the CDR3 is 14 residues. Germline V gene sequence: CDR1 DFQATT, CDR2 SNEGSKA (reference sequence). Trimming left V 4 bases short and J 4 bases short, with 14 bases between. In DNA, the CDR3 is TGCAGTGCTAAAAAAGGGAGCTCCGGAAACACCATATATTTT. Translated, it gives CSAKKGSSGNTIYF.

This clonotype was seen ten or more times. This chain joins TRBV20-1 and TRBJ2-1; TRBD1 aligns across 7 bases. Germline assignment: CDR1 DFQATT and CDR2 SNEGSKA (reference sequence). The V and J ends lost 6 bases and 3 bases, in that order; junction bases with no gene match: 11. The CDR3 has 15 amino acids. The CDR3 coding sequence is TGCAGTGCCCCCGGGGTGGGACAGTACTACAATGAGCAGTTCTTC. It encodes CSAPGVGQYYNEQFF.

The CDR3 reads CASSRTGERETQYF. The CDR3 coding sequence is TGTGCCAGCAGCCGCACAGGGGAGAGGGAGACCCAGTACTTC. The chain has TRBV7-9 and TRBJ2-5; 7 positions match TRBD1. CDR1 and CDR2 from the germline V gene are SEHNR and FQNEAQ (reference sequence). Trimming took 5 bases from V and 5 from J; bases not matched to a gene: 8. The CDR3 sequence is 14 residues long.

This clonotype was seen ten or more times. The rearrangement uses TRBV12-3 or TRBV12-4 and TRBJ2-5, with 7 bases identical to TRBD1. This CDR3 has 11 amino acids. V gave up 6 bases and J gave up 11 bases; unmatched junction bases: 6. CDR3 coding DNA: TGTGCCAGCAGCCTCCGGGACAGACAGTACTTC. Its protein is CASSLRDRQYF.

There are a few counts of this clonotype. The chain has TRBV7-3 and TRBJ2-7; D not certain. Trimming pared 4 bases from V and 1 base from J, leaving 17 bases between. CDR1 is SGHTA, CDR2 FQGTGA, per germline. CDR3 length: 16 amino acids. Here the CDR3 reads CASSSQRWTQSYEQYF. CDR3 nucleotides: TGTGCCAGCAGCTCCCAACGTTGGACCCAGTCCTACGAGCAGTACTTC.

This clonotype was counted a few times. This chain links TRBV12-3 or TRBV12-4 with TRBJ2-3, with TRBD2 identical over 15 bases. The CDR3 runs to 17 residues. Germline trimming cut 3 bases from V and 3 bases from J; bases unmatched to any gene: 4. CDR3 in DNA: TGTGCCAGCAGTTTCGGACTAGCGGGGGGGGAAACAGATACGCAGTATTTT. Translating gives CASSFGLAGGETDTQYF.

This clonotype was recorded a few times. V and J are TRBV5-1 and TRBJ2-1; D gene unclear. The V and J ends lost 4 bases and 7 bases respectively, with 27 bases between them. This CDR3 has 18 residues. Germline V lookup: CDR1 SGHRS, CDR2 YFSETQ. For the CDR3, the DNA is TGCGCCAGCAGCCCAGGATCTGTCCCGGGTCCTTTGGAAAATGAGCAGTTCTTC. It yields the protein CASSPGSVPGPLENEQFF.

This sequence joins TRBV29-1 and TRBJ2-3, with D unresolved. This CDR3 spans 12 amino acids. The V gene lost 4 bases and the J gene lost 3 bases, with 8 bases spanning the gap. From germline, CDR1 is SQVTM and CDR2 ANQGSEA. CDR3 region: CSVVRITDTQYF. DNA for the CDR3: TGCAGCGTTGTTAGGATAACAGATACGCAGTATTTT.

The chain is built from TRBV29-1 and TRBJ2-5, with D tentatively TRBD1 or TRBD2 (5 bases each). Between the trimmed V and J ends, which lost 3 bases and 5 bases, there was a span of 22 bases. Germline-derived CDR1 and CDR2 are SQVTM and ANQGSEA. This CDR3 comprises 16 residues. CDR3 DNA sequence: TGCAGCGTTGATCCAGTGGTTGGGGACCTGCGGGAGACCCAGTACTTC. It translates to CSVDPVVGDLRETQYF.

In DNA, the CDR3 is TGTGCCAGTAGTATCGACTGGCGGGGTGGCTACACCTTC. Its translation: CASSIDWRGGYTF. V usage is TRBV19 and J usage is TRBJ1-2; D is unclear. Germline CDR1 LNHDA, CDR2 SQIVND (reference sequence). The ends were cut back, 3 bases at V and 7 bases at J, with 12 bases in the middle. The length of the CDR3 is 13 residues.

In this sample, this clonotype turned up many times. The gene calls are TRBV30 and TRBJ1-1; no clear D gene. The length of the CDR3 is 13 residues. The germline gives CDR1 GTSNPN, CDR2 SVGIG (reference sequence). V lost 4 bases and J 0 bases, leaving 9 bases between the germline ends. CDR3 DNA sequence: TGTGCCTGGAATCCCCAGCTGAACACTGAAGCTTTCTTT. Protein: CAWNPQLNTEAFF.

This clonotype showed up many times. The rearrangement uses TRBV12-3 or TRBV12-4 and TRBJ2-3; D uncertain. CDR3 length: 15 residues. V was pared by 7 bases and J by 4 bases, with 18 bases between. The chain's CDR3 is CASKTPGGRADTQYF. CDR3 in DNA: TGTGCCAGCAAGACCCCTGGTGGTCGCGCAGATACGCAGTATTTT.

A few counts support this clonotype. The rearrangement joins TRBV4-3 to TRBJ1-1; no firm D call. The CDR3 has 14 amino acids. Germline CDR1 is LGHNA and CDR2 is YSLEER. V was pared by 0 bases and J by 4 bases, with 9 bases between. CDR3 in amino acids: CASSQERMSTEAFF. In nucleotides, the CDR3 is TGCGCCAGCAGCCAAGAACGTATGAGCACTGAAGCTTTCTTT.

The chain uses TRBV7-9 and TRBJ2-5; 8 bases agree with TRBD1. CDR1 and CDR2 (germline): SEHNR, FQNEAQ (reference sequence). Trimming at V came to 6 bases and at J to 5 bases, leaving 5 bases not matched to a gene. CDR3 length: 13 amino acids. The CDR3 is CASRTGDVETQYF. In DNA form, the CDR3 reads TGTGCCAGCAGGACAGGGGATGTTGAGACCCAGTACTTC.

This clonotype was recorded at least ten times. At one end, the junction sequence differs from germline, possibly due to a read error. The chain recombines TRBV4-3 with TRBJ2-2, with D unresolved. The CDR3 sequence is 12 residues long. Germline lookup yields CDR1 LGHNA and CDR2 YSLEER. CDR3 sequence (DNA): TGTGCCAGCAGCCAAGAGACCGGGGAGCTGTTTTTT. Its translation is CASSQETGELFF.

A few counts support this clonotype. The gene calls are TRBV7-2 and TRBJ1-2; 8 nucleotides align to TRBD1. Germline assignment: CDR1 SGHTA and CDR2 FQGNSA. The CDR3 length is 14 residues. Unmatched junction bases numbered 11, after V lost 6 bases and J lost 8 bases. For the CDR3, the DNA is TGTGCCAGCAGTTCGGGGGGAAGGGACAGGGGCTACACCTTC. The encoded protein is CASSSGGRDRGYTF.

This clonotype appeared many times. This rearrangement joins TRBV12-3 or TRBV12-4 to TRBJ2-5, with D possibly being TRBD2 (5 bases). V was pared by 5 bases and J by 4 bases, with 17 bases between. This CDR3 has 15 amino acids. CDR3 in DNA: TGTGCCAGCAGTCTCCCTGAAGGCGGGCGAGAGACCCAGTACTTC. It is translated as CASSLPEGGRETQYF.

This clonotype was detected many times. The chain carries TRBV7-9 and TRBJ1-2; the D gene is possibly TRBD1 (5 bases). CDR3 length: 15 amino acids. Germline values: CDR1 SEHNR, CDR2 FQNEAQ (reference sequence). V lost 2 bases to trimming and J lost 2 bases, with 12 bases between them. This CDR3 reads CASSLPADKNYGYTF. As DNA, the CDR3 is TGTGCCAGCAGCTTACCCGCGGACAAGAACTATGGCTACACCTTC.

The sample holds many counts of this clonotype. This chain connects TRBV20-1 to TRBJ2-1, with 14 bases fitting TRBD2. V lost 2 bases to trimming and J lost 0 bases; unmatched junction nucleotides: 12. Germline V gene lookup returns CDR1 DFQATT and CDR2 SNEGSKA (reference sequence). This CDR3 is 20 amino acids long. The CDR3 region has the DNA TGCAGTGCTAGATCCCGGACTAGCGGGGGGTTTTCACTCTCCTACAATGAGCAGTTCTTC. Encoded protein: CSARSRTSGGFSLSYNEQFF.

The V gene is TRBV29-1, the J gene TRBJ1-4, with a possible D match to TRBD1 (5 bases). Germline CDR1 is SQVTM and CDR2 is ANQGSEA. V dropped 7 bases and J dropped 6 bases, with 15 bases sitting between them. The CDR3 is 13 residues long. The CDR3 DNA reads as TGCAGCGCCCTGGGTGGGGGAGATGAAAAACTGTTTTTT. Translation gives CSALGGGDEKLFF. The complete variable domain, with remaining parts taken from reference TRBV29-1 and TRBJ1-4, reads SAVISQKPSRDICQRGTSLTIQCQVDSQVTMMFWYRQQPGQSLTLIATANQGSEATYESGFVIDKFPISRPNLTFSTLTVSNMSPEDSSIYLCSALGGGDEKLFFGSGTQLSVL.

This clonotype was seen only a few times. This chain links TRBV4-3 with TRBJ2-7; no firm D call. CDR1 and CDR2 from the germline V gene are LGHNA and YSLEER. CDR3 length equals 11 residues. Deletions cut 2 bases from V and 5 bases from J, with 4 bases between. CDR3 nucleotides: TGCGCCAGCAGCCAACGAGACGAGCAGTACTTC. This encodes CASSQRDEQYF.